The rows below give T cell receptor beta chains drawn from one sample of a study of T cell repertoires in cytomegalovirus infection. MiXCR, run by TCRdb on the reads, gives a single entry per CDR3 protein. The table lists about 100,000 distinct CDR3 sequences, under 25% of them singletons. The sample consisted of CD8+ T cells from PBMCs. The receptors stem from a human donor in good health (CMV status not recorded). Some clones in this sample may be carry-over from other donors' samples. CDR3s include the opening cysteine and the closing phenylalanine or tryptophan. The D gene is left open where the match is weak. Clone size is not always given. Where it is, it says once, few, many or a class for expanded clones.

TRBV9	few	NA	TRBJ2-1	CASNRASYNEQFF	TGTGCCAGCAACCGGGCAAGTTACAATGAGCAGTTCTTC
TRBV29-1	NA	NA	TRBJ1-2	CSVGPLRSGGYTF	TGCAGCGTTGGCCCCTTACGCTCCGGGGGCTACACCTTC
TRBV6-2/TRBV6-3	NA	NA	TRBJ2-2	CASSYTRDSIREANTGELFF	TGTGCCAGCAGTTACACCCGGGACTCAATCCGAGAGGCGAACACCGGGGAGCTGTTTTTT
TRBV19	few	NA	TRBJ1-1	CASSIVLNTEAFF	TGTGCCAGTAGTATTGTTCTGAACACTGAAGCTTTCTTT
TRBV3-1	NA	NA	TRBJ1-2	CASSQGGPGGYTF	TGTGCCAGCAGCCAAGGGGGCCCAGGTGGCTACACCTTC
TRBV12-3/TRBV12-4	NA	NA	TRBJ1-1	CASSFEAPGNTEAFF	TGTGCCAGCAGTTTCGAGGCCCCTGGGAACACTGAAGCTTTCTTT
TRBV11-2	many	NA	TRBJ1-1	CASSLDLVLNRVNEAFF	TGTGCCAGCAGCTTAGATCTCGTGTTGAACAGGGTAAATGAAGCTTTCTTT
TRBV7-2	many	NA	TRBJ2-1	CASSLGVSYNEQFF	TGTGCCAGCAGCTTAGGGGTTTCCTACAATGAGCAGTTCTTC
TRBV7-8	many	NA	TRBJ1-5	CASSPYAGQPQHF	TGTGCCAGCAGCCCCTACGCCGGTCAGCCCCAGCATTTT
TRBV12-3/TRBV12-4	NA	NA	TRBJ1-2	CASSLGATGYYGYTF	TGTGCCAGCAGTTTAGGAGCCACAGGATACTATGGCTACACCTTC
TRBV10-2	once	NA	TRBJ2-7	CASAASSYEQYF	TGCGCCAGCGCAGCCAGCTCCTACGAGCAGTACTTC
TRBV12-3/TRBV12-4	NA	TRBD2	TRBJ2-2	CASSFGGTTGELFF	TGTGCCAGCAGTTTCGGGGGGACCACCGGGGAGCTGTTTTTT
TRBV12-3/TRBV12-4	NA	NA	TRBJ1-3	CASSPDGHSGNTIYF	TGTGCCAGCAGCCCGGACGGCCACTCTGGAAACACCATATATTTT
TRBV6-1	few	NA	TRBJ1-1	CASKIGYTSEAFF	TGTGCCAGCAAAATAGGGTACACAAGTGAAGCTTTCTTT
TRBV6-6	many	NA	TRBJ1-5	CASSYPSQPQHF	TGTGCCAGCAGTTACCCTTCACAGCCCCAGCATTTT
TRBV29-1	many	NA	TRBJ2-1	CSVLPYSDNEQFF	TGCAGCGTTCTCCCGTACAGCGACAATGAGCAGTTCTTC
TRBV6-1	NA	TRBD1	TRBJ2-1	CASSEWGQPYNEQFF	TGTGCCAGCAGTGAATGGGGACAGCCCTACAATGAGCAGTTCTTC
TRBV28	NA	TRBD1	TRBJ1-5	CASSPGGQGNQPQHF	TGTGCCAGCAGCCCAGGGGGCCAGGGCAATCAGCCCCAGCATTTT
TRBV7-2	NA	NA	TRBJ2-7	CASSLAGHLYEQYF	TGTGCCAGCAGCTTAGCAGGACACCTCTACGAGCAGTACTTC
TRBV7-8	many	TRBD1	TRBJ2-7	CASSPEGQAPYEQYF	TGTGCCAGCAGCCCAGAGGGACAGGCTCCCTACGAGCAGTACTTC
TRBV7-9	many	NA	TRBJ2-7	CASSASKGLEQYF	TGTGCCAGCAGCGCCTCCAAGGGGCTCGAGCAGTACTTC
TRBV10-3	NA	NA	TRBJ1-5	CAISGEGSERSDQPQHF	TGTGCCATCAGTGGCGAAGGGTCAGAAAGGAGTGATCAGCCCCAGCATTTT
TRBV7-2	few	TRBD2	TRBJ2-7	CASSPGDYPYEQYF	TGTGCCAGCAGCCCCGGGGACTATCCCTACGAGCAGTACTTC
TRBV28	few	NA	TRBJ1-5	CASTFGNQPQHF	TGTGCCAGCACGTTCGGCAATCAGCCCCAGCATTTT
TRBV3-1	NA	NA	TRBJ2-7	CASSSRDKSSYEQYF	TGTGCCAGCAGCAGCCGGGACAAGAGCTCCTACGAGCAGTACTTC
TRBV7-9	few	NA	TRBJ2-5	CASSLDPAGETQYF	TGTGCCAGCAGCTTAGACCCCGCCGGGGAGACCCAGTACTTC
TRBV27	NA	NA	TRBJ1-1	CASRIGRNTEAFF	TGTGCCAGCAGAATTGGCAGGAACACTGAAGCTTTCTTT
TRBV14	few	NA	TRBJ1-1	CASSPSGVMNTEAFF	TGTGCCAGCAGCCCCTCGGGAGTTATGAACACTGAAGCTTTCTTT
TRBV12-3/TRBV12-4	NA	NA	TRBJ1-1	CASSLARGLVAFF	TGTGCCAGCAGTTTAGCCCGGGGGCTGGTAGCTTTCTTT
TRBV4-1	NA	NA	TRBJ1-4	CASSQARYATNEKLFF	TGCGCCAGCAGCCAAGCGAGATATGCAACTAATGAAAAACTGTTTTTT
TRBV23-1	few	TRBD1	TRBJ2-7	CASSHPGQGSYEQYF	TGCGCCAGCAGTCACCCGGGACAGGGATCCTACGAGCAGTACTTC
TRBV7-9	many	TRBD1	TRBJ2-7	CASSPRTGKTYEQYF	TGTGCCAGCAGCCCGCGGACAGGGAAAACCTACGAGCAGTACTTC
TRBV10-3	NA	NA	TRBJ1-5	CAISERTDQPQHF	TGTGCCATCAGTGAGCGGACGGATCAGCCCCAGCATTTT
TRBV28	NA	NA	TRBJ2-2	CASSDWELFF	TGTGCCAGCAGTGATTGGGAGCTGTTTTTT
TRBV9	NA	NA	TRBJ2-2	CASSAELQAKELFF	TGTGCCAGCAGCGCCGAACTACAGGCGAAGGAGCTGTTTTTT
TRBV12-3/TRBV12-4	NA	NA	TRBJ1-1	CASSLGAGHTEAFF	TGTGCCAGCAGTTTAGGGGCAGGGCACACTGAAGCTTTCTTT
TRBV12-3/TRBV12-4	many	NA	TRBJ1-1	CASNPGDLNTEAFF	TGTGCCAGCAATCCTGGGGATTTGAACACTGAAGCTTTCTTT
TRBV7-4	few	NA	TRBJ2-5	CASSLVGGPETQYF	TGTGCCAGCAGCTTAGTCGGAGGTCCCGAGACCCAGTACTTC
TRBV27	NA	TRBD1	TRBJ1-2	CATKQGANYGYTF	TGTGCCACCAAACAGGGGGCTAACTATGGCTACACCTTC
TRBV5-5	few	TRBD1	TRBJ1-1	CASSLEQGRGNTEAFF	TGTGCCAGCAGCTTGGAACAGGGGCGAGGTAACACTGAAGCTTTCTTT
TRBV6-5	NA	NA	TRBJ1-5	CASSYGEDQPQHF	TGTGCCAGCAGTTACGGAGAGGATCAGCCCCAGCATTTT
TRBV7-9	NA	NA	TRBJ1-1	CASFQGGGTEAFF	TGTGCCAGCTTCCAAGGGGGAGGCACTGAAGCTTTCTTT
TRBV7-9	many	NA	TRBJ1-2	CASRYKDLANYGYTF	TGTGCCAGCAGATACAAAGACCTAGCTAACTATGGCTACACCTTC
TRBV29-1	NA	NA	TRBJ2-7	CSARVLPSSYEQYF	TGCAGCGCCCGGGTCCTACCGTCATCCTACGAGCAGTACTTC
TRBV4-3	NA	TRBD1	TRBJ2-2	CASSPRLDRDREIPGELFF	TGCGCCAGCAGCCCCCGGCTCGACCGGGACAGGGAAATCCCCGGGGAGCTGTTTTTT
TRBV2	many	NA	TRBJ1-1	CASIVQGITEAFF	TGTGCCAGCATAGTACAAGGGATCACTGAAGCTTTCTTT
TRBV19	NA	NA	TRBJ1-2	CASSPRRGTDYGYTF	TGTGCCAGTAGCCCACGGAGGGGGACGGACTATGGCTACACCTTC
TRBV3-1	NA	NA	TRBJ1-5	CASSYGPRKPQHF	TGTGCCAGCAGCTACGGACCCCGCAAGCCCCAGCATTTT
TRBV4-1	many	NA	TRBJ2-7	CASSQGQGTYEQYF	TGCGCCAGCAGCCAAGGTCAGGGAACCTACGAGCAGTACTTC
TRBV27	few	NA	TRBJ2-1	CASSEGGGLDEQFF	TGTGCCAGCAGTGAGGGGGGAGGGCTGGATGAGCAGTTCTTC
TRBV6-1	NA	TRBD1	TRBJ1-6	CASSDRGHNSPLHF	TGTGCCAGCAGTGACAGGGGGCATAATTCACCCCTCCACTTT
TRBV11-3	few	TRBD1	TRBJ2-1	CASRTTGDHEQFF	TGTGCCAGCAGGACTACAGGGGACCATGAGCAGTTCTTC
TRBV7-6	many	NA	TRBJ2-1	CASSTGPGDYNEQFF	TGTGCCAGCAGCACCGGGCCAGGCGACTACAATGAGCAGTTCTTC
TRBV7-9	few	TRBD1	TRBJ2-7	CASSLVTGTGGTYEQYF	TGTGCCAGCAGCTTAGTAACGGGGACAGGGGGAACCTACGAGCAGTACTTC
TRBV20-1	many	NA	TRBJ2-7	CSAEQGTYEQYF	TGCAGTGCTGAGCAGGGAACCTACGAGCAGTACTTC